This T cell receptor beta chain is drawn from a study of identical twins. This clonotype was seen only once. TCRdb reprocessed the 5' RACE reads with MiXCR, giving one entry per CDR3 protein. This repertoire shows 500,000 to 650,000 distinct CDR3 sequences, about a fifth found once; its top ten account for 0.4% to 0.6%. These records were also assigned to another study, of yellow fever vaccine responses in identical twins.

This sequence was found in a woman aged 18-29 years in good health. Specimen: CD4+ T cells sorted from blood.

CDR3 loop: CASSSQRVFQGPLSGANVLTF. Here the CDR3 DNA reads TGTGCCAGCAGCAGCCAAAGGGTCTTCCAGGGGCCGCTCTCTGGGGCCAACGTCCTGACTTTC. The chain couples TRBV11-2 to TRBJ2-6; a weak D match, TRBD1 (6 bases). This CDR3 is 21 amino acids long. The germline CDR1 and CDR2 sequences are SGHAT and FQNNGV. Trimming shortened V by 5 bases and J by 0 bases, and 26 bases separated the two germline ends.